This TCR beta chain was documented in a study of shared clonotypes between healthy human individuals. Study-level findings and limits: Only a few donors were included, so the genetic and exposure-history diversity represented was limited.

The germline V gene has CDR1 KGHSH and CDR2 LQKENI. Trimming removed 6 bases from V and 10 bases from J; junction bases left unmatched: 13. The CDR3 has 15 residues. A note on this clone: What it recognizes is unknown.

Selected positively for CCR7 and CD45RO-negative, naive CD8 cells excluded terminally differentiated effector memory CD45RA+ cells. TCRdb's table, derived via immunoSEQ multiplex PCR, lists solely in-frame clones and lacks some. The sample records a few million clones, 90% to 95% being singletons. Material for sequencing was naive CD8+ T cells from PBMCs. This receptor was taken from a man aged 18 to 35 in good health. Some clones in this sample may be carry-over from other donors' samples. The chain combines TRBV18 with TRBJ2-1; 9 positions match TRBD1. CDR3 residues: CASSPSLTGGMEQFF. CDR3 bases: TGTGCCAGCTCTCCCAGTCTTACAGGGGGCATGGAGCAGTTCTTC. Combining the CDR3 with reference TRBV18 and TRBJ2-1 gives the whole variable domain NAGVMQNPRHLVRRRGQEARLRCSPMKGHSHVYWYRQLPEEGLKFMVYLQKENIIDESGMPKERFSAEFPKEGPSILRIQQVVRGDSAAYFCASSPSLTGGMEQFFGPGTRLTVL.